The source of this TCR beta chain is a study of blood T cell repertoires in COVID-19. This table comes from immunoSEQ multiplex PCR, and its TCRdb copy is limited to in-frame clones, with some not included. The top ten clones hold 3.5% to 4.5% of a sample with approximately 38,000 clones, just under 95% of them seen once. Input material: peripheral blood. The sequence derives from a human donor with active COVID-19. The donor label of this sample is uncertain.

The CDR3 spells CASSPRYRGGDQPQHF. For the CDR3, the DNA is TGTGCCAGCAGCCCCCGCTACAGGGGTGGCGATCAGCCCCAGCATTTT. This rearrangement joins TRBV11-3 to TRBJ1-5; 7 nucleotides agree with TRBD1. Germline V gene sequence: CDR1 SGHNT, CDR2 YENEEA. This CDR3 has 16 amino acids. V trimming: 5 bases; J trimming: 5 bases; junction bases outside the gene matches: 12.